Presented here are 5 T cell receptor beta chains from one specimen sequenced in a study of blood T cell repertoires in COVID-19. TCRdb's copy holds only in-frame clones and misses some; the assay was immunoSEQ multiplex PCR. The profile covers around 180,000 clones, with about 87% appearing a single time and 25% to 30% taken by the ten largest. Sequencing used peripheral blood. Every receptor here comes from a man aged 55 to 69 with acute or convalescent COVID-19.

The CDR3 loop reads CASRVGQGLIQPQHF. CDR3 sequence (DNA): TGTGCCAGCAGGGTGGGCCAGGGCCTTATTCAGCCCCAGCATTTT. The V gene is TRBV2, the J gene TRBJ1-5, with D perhaps matching TRBD1 (5 bases). Trimming took off 6 bases at V and 6 bases at J, with 18 bases between the two ends. Germline values: CDR1 SNHLY, CDR2 FYNNEI. The CDR3 loop spans 15 amino acids.

The chain couples TRBV12-5 to TRBJ2-1; D may be TRBD1 (6 bases). Germline assignment: CDR1 LGHNT and CDR2 FRNRAP. This CDR3 is built from 17 residues. Trimming took 1 base from V and 3 from J, leaving 16 bases between them. This CDR3 reads CASGLARDNPIYNEQFF. For the CDR3, the DNA is TGTGCTAGTGGTTTGGCCCGGGACAACCCTATCTACAATGAGCAGTTCTTC.

This clone has more than one count but fewer than ten. V and J are TRBV15 and TRBJ2-2; a weak D match, TRBD2 (6 bases). V was trimmed by 1 base and J by 4 bases, leaving 10 bases between them. Germline V gene sequence: CDR1 LNHNV, CDR2 YYDKDF (reference sequence). This CDR3 contains 15 residues. CDR3 sequence: CATSRGTGGTGELFF. DNA for the CDR3: TGTGCCACCAGCAGAGGGACCGGGGGCACCGGGGAGCTGTTTTTT.

V usage is TRBV5-6 and J usage is TRBJ1-5; 7 bases are a match to TRBD1. The CDR3 spans 15 residues. The V gene end was trimmed by 3 bases and the J gene end by 11 bases; junction bases not matched to a gene: 14. Germline V gene data show CDR1 as SGHDT and CDR2 as YYEEEE. As DNA, the CDR3 is TGTGCCAGCAGCTCAAACAGGGGCACCGTTTTGTCCCAGCATTTT. Its protein is CASSSNRGTVLSQHF.

The J gene is TRBJ1-4, the V gene TRBV30, with 10 positions matching TRBD1. The germline V gene encodes CDR1 GTSNPN and CDR2 SVGIG (reference sequence). V trimming: 2 bases; J trimming: 4 bases; junction bases outside the gene matches: 4. CDR3 length: 15 amino acids. The CDR3 protein is CAWSPGDRGNEKLFF. CDR3 bases: TGTGCCTGGAGTCCCGGGGACAGGGGTAATGAAAAACTGTTTTTT.